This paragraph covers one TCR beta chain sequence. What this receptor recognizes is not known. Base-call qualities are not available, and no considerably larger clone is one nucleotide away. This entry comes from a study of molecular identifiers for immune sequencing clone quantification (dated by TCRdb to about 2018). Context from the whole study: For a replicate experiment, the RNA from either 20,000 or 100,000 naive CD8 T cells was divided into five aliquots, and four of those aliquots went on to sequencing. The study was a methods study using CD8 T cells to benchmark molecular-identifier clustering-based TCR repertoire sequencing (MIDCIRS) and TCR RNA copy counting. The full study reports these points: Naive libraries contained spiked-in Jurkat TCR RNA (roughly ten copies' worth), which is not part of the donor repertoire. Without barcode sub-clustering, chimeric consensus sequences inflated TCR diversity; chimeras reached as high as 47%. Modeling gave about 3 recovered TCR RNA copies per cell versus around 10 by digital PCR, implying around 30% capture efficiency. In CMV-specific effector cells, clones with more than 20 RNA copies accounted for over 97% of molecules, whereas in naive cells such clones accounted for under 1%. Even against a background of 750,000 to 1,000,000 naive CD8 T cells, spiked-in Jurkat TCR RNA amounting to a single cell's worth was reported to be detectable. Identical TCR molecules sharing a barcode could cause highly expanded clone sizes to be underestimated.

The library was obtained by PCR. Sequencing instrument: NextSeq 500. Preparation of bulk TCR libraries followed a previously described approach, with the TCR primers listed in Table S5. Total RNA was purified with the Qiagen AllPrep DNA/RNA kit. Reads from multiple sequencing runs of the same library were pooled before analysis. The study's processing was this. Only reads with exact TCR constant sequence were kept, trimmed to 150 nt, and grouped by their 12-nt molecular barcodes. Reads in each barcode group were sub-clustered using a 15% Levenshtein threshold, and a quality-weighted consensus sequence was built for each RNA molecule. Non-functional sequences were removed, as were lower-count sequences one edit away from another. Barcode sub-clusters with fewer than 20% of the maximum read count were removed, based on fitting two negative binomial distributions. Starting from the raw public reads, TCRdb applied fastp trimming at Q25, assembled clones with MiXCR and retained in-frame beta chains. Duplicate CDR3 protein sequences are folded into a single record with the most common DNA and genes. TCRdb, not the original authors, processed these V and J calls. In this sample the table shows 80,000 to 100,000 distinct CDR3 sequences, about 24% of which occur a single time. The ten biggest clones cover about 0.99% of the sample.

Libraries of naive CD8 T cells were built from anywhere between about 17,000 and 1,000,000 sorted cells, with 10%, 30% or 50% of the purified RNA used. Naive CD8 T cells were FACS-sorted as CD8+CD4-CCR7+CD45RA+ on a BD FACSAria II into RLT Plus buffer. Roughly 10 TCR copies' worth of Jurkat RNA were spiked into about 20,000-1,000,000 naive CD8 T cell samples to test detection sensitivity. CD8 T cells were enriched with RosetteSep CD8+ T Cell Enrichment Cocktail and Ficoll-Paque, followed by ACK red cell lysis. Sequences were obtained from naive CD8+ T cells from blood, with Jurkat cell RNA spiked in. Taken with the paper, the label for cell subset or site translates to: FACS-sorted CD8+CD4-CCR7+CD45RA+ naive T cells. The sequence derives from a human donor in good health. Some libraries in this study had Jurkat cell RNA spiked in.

This receptor has the CDR3 CASKFGQGVTEAFF. The DNA reads TGTGCCAGCAAGTTCGGACAGGGGGTTACTGAAGCTTTCTTT. This chain is built from TRBV27 and TRBJ1-1; TRBD1 agrees with 10 junctional bases. Sequences MNHEY (CDR1) and SMNVEV (CDR2) are obtained from the germline V gene (reference sequence). After removal of 7 bases from V and 5 bases from J, the junction retains 7 bases not matched to a gene. Inclusive of the bounding cysteine and phenylalanine, the CDR3 is 14 residues long. The only DNA kept is the CDR3, 42 bases in frame from the first base.